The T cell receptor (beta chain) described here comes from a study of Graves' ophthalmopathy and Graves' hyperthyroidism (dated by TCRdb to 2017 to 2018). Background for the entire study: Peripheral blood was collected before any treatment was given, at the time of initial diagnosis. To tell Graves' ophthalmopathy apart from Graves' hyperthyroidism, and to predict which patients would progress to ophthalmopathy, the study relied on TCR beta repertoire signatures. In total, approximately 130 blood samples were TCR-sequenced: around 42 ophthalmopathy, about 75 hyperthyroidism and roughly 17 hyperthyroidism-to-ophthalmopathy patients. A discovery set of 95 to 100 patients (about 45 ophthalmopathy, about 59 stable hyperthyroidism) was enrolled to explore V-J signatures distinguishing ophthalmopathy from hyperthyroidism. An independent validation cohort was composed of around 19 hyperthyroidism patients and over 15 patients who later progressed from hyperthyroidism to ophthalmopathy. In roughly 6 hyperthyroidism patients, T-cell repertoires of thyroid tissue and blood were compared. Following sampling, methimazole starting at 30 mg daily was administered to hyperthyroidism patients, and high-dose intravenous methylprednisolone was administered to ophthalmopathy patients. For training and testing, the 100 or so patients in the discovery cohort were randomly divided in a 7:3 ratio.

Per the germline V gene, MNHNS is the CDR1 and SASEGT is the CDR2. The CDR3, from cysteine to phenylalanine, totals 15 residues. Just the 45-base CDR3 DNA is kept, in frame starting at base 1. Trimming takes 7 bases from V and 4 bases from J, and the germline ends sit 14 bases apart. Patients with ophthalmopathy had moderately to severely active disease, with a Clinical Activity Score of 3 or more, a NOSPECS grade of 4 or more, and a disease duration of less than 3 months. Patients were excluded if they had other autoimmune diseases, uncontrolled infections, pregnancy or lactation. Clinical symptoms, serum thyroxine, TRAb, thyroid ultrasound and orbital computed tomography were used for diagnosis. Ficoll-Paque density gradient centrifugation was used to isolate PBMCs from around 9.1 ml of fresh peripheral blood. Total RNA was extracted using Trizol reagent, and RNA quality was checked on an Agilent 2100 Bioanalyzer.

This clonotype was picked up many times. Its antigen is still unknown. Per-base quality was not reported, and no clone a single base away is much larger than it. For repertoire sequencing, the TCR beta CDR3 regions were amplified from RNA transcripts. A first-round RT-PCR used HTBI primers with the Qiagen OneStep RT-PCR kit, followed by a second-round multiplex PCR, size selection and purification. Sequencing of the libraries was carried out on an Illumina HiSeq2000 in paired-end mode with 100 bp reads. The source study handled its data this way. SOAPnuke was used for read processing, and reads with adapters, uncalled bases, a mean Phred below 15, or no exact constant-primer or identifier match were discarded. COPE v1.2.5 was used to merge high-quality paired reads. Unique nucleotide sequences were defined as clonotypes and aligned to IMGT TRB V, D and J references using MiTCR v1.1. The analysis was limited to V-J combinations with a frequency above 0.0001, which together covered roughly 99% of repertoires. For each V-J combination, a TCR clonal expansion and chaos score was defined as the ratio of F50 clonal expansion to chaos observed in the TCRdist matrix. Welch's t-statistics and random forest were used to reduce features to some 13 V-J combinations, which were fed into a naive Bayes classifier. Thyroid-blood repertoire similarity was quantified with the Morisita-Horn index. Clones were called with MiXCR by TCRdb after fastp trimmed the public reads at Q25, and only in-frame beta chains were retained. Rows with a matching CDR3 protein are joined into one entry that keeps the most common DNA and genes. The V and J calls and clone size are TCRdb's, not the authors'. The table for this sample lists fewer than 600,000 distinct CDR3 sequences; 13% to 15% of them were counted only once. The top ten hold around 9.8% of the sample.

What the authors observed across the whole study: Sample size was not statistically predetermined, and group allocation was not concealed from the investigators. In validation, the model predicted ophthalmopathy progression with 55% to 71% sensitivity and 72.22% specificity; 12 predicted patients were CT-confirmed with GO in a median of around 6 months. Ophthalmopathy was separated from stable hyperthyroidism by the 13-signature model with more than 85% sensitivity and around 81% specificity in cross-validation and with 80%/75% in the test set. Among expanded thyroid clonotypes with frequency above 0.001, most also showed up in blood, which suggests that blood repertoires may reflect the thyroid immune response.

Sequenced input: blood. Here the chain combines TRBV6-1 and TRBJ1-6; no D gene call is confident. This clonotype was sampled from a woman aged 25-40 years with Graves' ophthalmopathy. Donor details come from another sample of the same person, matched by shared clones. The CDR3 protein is CASKEIGGYNSPLHF. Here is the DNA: TGTGCCAGCAAAGAGATCGGAGGTTATAATTCACCCCTCCACTTT.